A single sample gave rise to the 14 T cell receptor beta chains below, sequenced in a study of early T cells in non-severe SARS-CoV-2 infection. Each CDR3 protein is one row after TCRdb ran MiXCR on the 5' RACE reads. The data show tens of thousands of distinct CDR3 sequences, about 10% seen once. The sample was whole blood, taken at baseline. Receptors originate from an adult who was a healthcare worker with PCR-confirmed SARS-CoV-2 infection or an uninfected control (not recorded which).

The genes are TRBV18 and TRBJ1-1; D not certain. V was shortened by 6 bases and J by 1 base, with 15 bases between the two germline ends. Germline CDR1 KGHSH, CDR2 LQKENI. The CDR3 loop spans 15 amino acids. The CDR3 here is CASSPRALGNTEAFF. CDR3 sequence (DNA): TGTGCCAGCTCCCCTAGGGCGCTAGGGAACACTGAAGCTTTCTTT.

V usage is TRBV7-6 and J usage is TRBJ1-6, with 7 bases that match TRBD1. The V and J ends lost 5 bases and 7 bases, in that order; junction bases with no gene match: 11. The CDR3 contains 16 residues. Per germline, CDR1 SGHVS and CDR2 FNYEAQ. The CDR3 nucleotides are TGTGCCAGCAGCCCAGGACAGGCGTCTAGGAATTCACCCCTCCACTTT. It specifies CASSPGQASRNSPLHF.

The chain is built from TRBV10-1 and TRBJ1-4; D is possibly TRBD1 (5 bases). Trimming cost V 2 bases and J 8 bases, with 12 bases left between them. Germline-derived CDR1 and CDR2 are WNHNN and SYGVQD (reference sequence). This CDR3 has 14 amino acids. CDR3 bases: TGCGCCAGCAGTGAGGAAGGGGCAGGGGAAAAACTGTTTTTT. Protein sequence: CASSEEGAGEKLFF.

This clonotype was picked up many times. This rearrangement joins TRBV7-9 to TRBJ2-1, with 11 bases lining up with TRBD2. This CDR3 has 15 residues. Germline lookup yields CDR1 SEHNR and CDR2 FQNEAQ (reference sequence). With 5 bases clipped from V and 9 bases from J, the junction kept 9 bases outside the gene matches. Written as DNA, the CDR3 is TGTGCCAGCAGCCAAGGGGCTAGCGGGAGGACTGAGCAGTTCTTC. As protein: CASSQGASGRTEQFF.

This clonotype came up a few times. This chain links TRBV5-1 with TRBJ2-3; no clear D. The CDR3 spans 14 residues. The V and J ends lost 3 bases and 2 bases respectively, with 10 bases between them. Germline CDR1 SGHRS, CDR2 YFSETQ. This CDR3 is CASSSPPFTDTQYF. CDR3 coding DNA: TGCGCCAGCAGCTCCCCTCCGTTCACAGATACGCAGTATTTT.

This rearrangement joins TRBV7-6 to TRBJ2-1; 8 positions agree with TRBD1. The germline V gene encodes CDR1 SGHVS and CDR2 FNYEAQ. This CDR3 comprises 14 residues. After removal of 5 bases from V and 4 bases from J, the junction contained 4 bases not matched to a gene. The CDR3, as DNA: TGTGCCAGCAGCCCCCGACAGGGGTACAATGAGCAGTTCTTC. Translation gives CASSPRQGYNEQFF.

This clonotype was seen a handful of times. This chain links TRBV11-2 with TRBJ2-7; 12 nucleotides agree with TRBD2. With V trimmed by 4 bases and J by 2 bases, 6 bases remained unmatched. The CDR3 is made up of 16 amino acids. CDR1 SGHAT and CDR2 FQNNGV come from the germline V gene. CDR3 bases: TGTGCCAGCAGCTCCGGTCTAGCGGGGGGGGCCTACGAGCAGTACTTC. Its protein product is CASSSGLAGGAYEQYF.

This clonotype has more than one count but fewer than ten. The chain has TRBV4-1 and TRBJ2-2; 9 nucleotides agree with TRBD1. CDR1 MGHRA and CDR2 YSYEKL come from the germline V gene. J lost 4 bases, V lost 1 base, and 4 bases had no gene match. This CDR3 spans 16 amino acids. The CDR3: CASSQGGTGLTGELFF. CDR3 coding DNA: TGCGCCAGCAGCCAAGGGGGGACAGGGCTCACCGGGGAGCTGTTTTTT.

This clonotype was seen more than once but under ten times. This chain connects TRBV10-2 to TRBJ2-7; D perhaps matches TRBD1 (5 bases). Germline assignment: CDR1 WSHSY and CDR2 SAAADI. The germline V and J ends were trimmed by 2 bases and 0 bases, with 8 bases remaining between them. The length of the CDR3 is 14 residues. CDR3 sequence (DNA): TGCGCCAGCAGTGAGAGGGGTCTCTCCTACGAGCAGTACTTC. It yields the protein CASSERGLSYEQYF.

The table lists this clonotype with many counts. The chain recombines TRBV18 with TRBJ1-5, with unresolved D. Germline CDR1 reads KGHSH; CDR2 reads LQKENI. V was cut by 6 bases and J by 2 bases, with 14 bases left in between. There are 15 residues in the CDR3. For the CDR3, the DNA is TGTGCCAGCTCCCTTCCGGGGTCGGGCAATCAGCCCCAGCATTTT. Translation gives CASSLPGSGNQPQHF.

This clonotype appeared many times. Written as DNA, the CDR3 is TGCAGCGTTCGGAACACCGGGGAGCTGTTTTTT. This gives the protein CSVRNTGELFF. The chain carries TRBV29-1 and TRBJ2-2; the D is unclear. This CDR3 comprises 11 residues. The V gene lost 5 bases and the J gene lost 1 base, with 2 bases spanning the gap. Per the germline V gene, CDR1 is SQVTM and CDR2 is ANQGSEA.

This clonotype was seen many times. The rearrangement links TRBV5-1 to TRBJ1-6; TRBD1 might be the D (5 bases). CDR3 length equals 14 residues. CDR1 and CDR2 from the germline V gene are SGHRS and YFSETQ. Trimming pared 3 bases from V and 7 bases from J, leaving 11 bases between. CDR3 nucleotide sequence: TGCGCCAGCAGCTCCGGGACGGGAAATTCACCCCTCCACTTT. Translation gives CASSSGTGNSPLHF.

The table lists this clonotype with a few counts. The chain is built from TRBV20-1 and TRBJ1-5, with D uncertain. The V gene's germline CDR1 is DFQATT and CDR2 SNEGSKA (reference sequence). With 3 bases removed from V and 3 bases from J, the gap between germline ends came to 6 bases. CDR3 size: 12 residues. The CDR3 sequence: CSASQPNQPQHF. CDR3 DNA: TGCAGTGCTAGTCAGCCCAATCAGCCCCAGCATTTT.

This clonotype was counted at least ten times. J is TRBJ2-2 and V is TRBV12-3 or TRBV12-4, with no clear D. The V end was cut by 5 bases, the J end by 0 bases, with 13 bases between. The CDR3 spans 16 residues. This chain's CDR3 is CASSPNIYSNTGELFF. The CDR3 DNA is TGTGCCAGCAGTCCCAACATATACTCGAACACCGGGGAGCTGTTTTTT.